This T cell receptor beta chain is from a study of T cells after yellow fever vaccination. Template-switching 5'RACE yielded the TCR cDNA; a universal primer site and UMIs were added in the process. A single record per CDR3 protein comes from TCRdb applying MiXCR to the 5' RACE reads. The table includes under 200,000 distinct CDR3 sequences, about 11% detected once. Study outcomes and limitations: Highly abundant clonotypes carried over from the bulk population could end up in FACS-sorted repertoires as contaminants. It was a small share of clonotypes that appeared in both CD4 and CD8 compartments. The study re-detected most primary-vaccination clones after the booster (96% CD4, 85% to 90% CD8).

CDR1 and CDR2 from the germline V gene are SEHNR and FQNEAQ (reference sequence). V lost 5 bases and J lost 4, with 3 bases in between. The CDR3 sequence is 11 residues long. This clonotype appeared many times. What it recognizes is unknown. This chain uses TRBV7-9 with TRBJ2-1; D unclear. The material was CD8+ T cells sorted from PBMCs, obtained 15 days after the yellow fever booster vaccination. The clonotype originates from a man between 18 and 29 years old who received the YFV17D yellow fever vaccine. The CDR3 DNA reads TGTGCCAGCAGCGGATACAATGAGCAGTTCTTC. Its translation is CASSGYNEQFF.